Sequencing of this T cell receptor (beta chain) was carried out in a study of shared clonotypes between healthy human individuals. Study summary: The study used three CD4 naive, three CD4 memory, two CD8 naive and one CD8 memory plate per donor.

Measured with immunoSEQ multiplex PCR; TCRdb has only the in-frame clones, and not every one. The sample contains 600,000 to 700,000 clones, 60% to 75% of which appear only once. Of note for this clone: No antigen is known for it.

Notes on the study in general: In general, naive subsets displayed greater estimated richness than memory subsets did. Few donors restricted represented genetic and exposure-history diversity.

Germline V CDR1 and CDR2: WNHNN, SYGVQD (reference sequence). The germline V and J ends were trimmed by 5 bases and 4 bases, with 20 bases remaining between them. The CDR3 extends over 17 amino acids. Sample: memory CD4+ T cells sorted from blood. Subset specified: CD45RA-negative fraction. The rearrangement links TRBV10-1 to TRBJ2-2; D may be TRBD2 (6 bases). The sequence came from a woman aged 25 to 39 in good health. CDR3 amino acids: CASSRNSGTRGTGELFF. The CDR3 DNA is TGCGCCAGCAGTAGGAATAGCGGAACTAGGGGCACCGGGGAGCTGTTTTTT.